One and the same sample provided the 20 T cell receptor beta chains below, sequenced in a study of tumor-infiltrating lymphocytes in primary liver carcinoma. The template, roughly 550 ng total RNA, yielded TCR beta cDNA made with a constant-region primer. Three-round nested multiplex PCR performed with slightly modified ARM-PCR produced the TCR beta libraries. With TRBV1-TRBV30 forward primers and a C-beta reverse primer, the first two PCR rounds were run for approximately 10 cycles each. TCRdb reprocessed the multiplex PCR reads via MiXCR and lists one record per CDR3 protein. The sample holds 95,000 to 150,000 distinct CDR3 sequences, less than 75% seen once. The tissue used was unsorted bulk material of about 17-33 mg. RNA and DNA were co-extracted from it with the AllPrep DNA/RNA mini kit. The source material was tumor-adjacent normal liver tissue. These receptors originate from a woman in her fifties or sixties with primary liver carcinoma and hepatitis B virus infection.

The chain recombines TRBV11-2 with TRBJ2-3; possible D gene TRBD2, 6 bases. The CDR3 length is 15 residues. Trimming shortened V by 5 bases and J by 4 bases, and 16 bases separated the two germline ends. Germline assignment: CDR1 SGHAT and CDR2 FQNNGV. CDR3 nucleotides: TGTGCCAGCAGCCCGGGACCAGCGGGTCCAGATACGCAGTATTTT. Translation gives CASSPGPAGPDTQYF. The whole variable domain, remainder taken from reference TRBV11-2 and TRBJ2-3, is EAGVAQSPRYKIIEKRQSVAFWCNPISGHATLYWYQQILGQGPKLLIQFQNNGVVDDSQLPKDRFSAERLKGVDSTLKIQPAKLEDSAVYLCASSPGPAGPDTQYFGPGTRLTVL.

The V call is TRBV6-5, the J call TRBJ2-3; D not resolved. The CDR3 loop spans 14 amino acids. The V end was cut by 7 bases, the J end by 4 bases, with 15 bases between. CDR1 is MNHEY and CDR2 is SVGAGI in the germline V gene. The DNA for the CDR3 is TGTGCCAGCATCGGATTATCAGTGTCAGATACGCAGTATTTT. Translating gives CASIGLSVSDTQYF.

As to this clonotype: The CDR3 ends on some other residue instead of the conserved phenylalanine or tryptophan, so this is likely a read error. The rearrangement links TRBV6-5 to TRBJ2-7; D not resolved. CDR3 size: 14 residues. Trimming shortened V by 5 bases and J by 4 bases, and 15 bases separated the two germline ends. Germline V gives CDR1 MNHEY, CDR2 SVGAGI. Here the CDR3 DNA reads TGTGCCAGCAGTACCCTCCATCAGGCTTACGAGCAGTACTTA. Translated: CASSTLHQAYEQYL.

The chain couples TRBV11-2 to TRBJ1-5, with a tentative D call TRBD1 (6 bases). Germline assignment: CDR1 SGHAT and CDR2 FQNNGV. CDR3 length equals 17 residues. With 11 bases removed from V and 1 base from J, the gap between germline ends came to 24 bases. The CDR3 region is CACNLVGVTGSNQPQHF. CDR3 bases: TGTGCCTGCAACTTAGTGGGGGTAACAGGGAGCAATCAGCCCCAGCATTTT. Variable domain in full (rest from reference TRBV11-2 and TRBJ1-5): EAGVAQSPRYKIIEKRQSVAFWCNPISGHATLYWYQQILGQGPKLLIQFQNNGVVDDSQLPKDRFSAERLKGVDSTLKIQPAKLEDSAVYLCACNLVGVTGSNQPQHFGDGTRLSIL.

Remarks on this clonotype: One end of the junction fails to match germline, which may point to a read error. The V and J genes are TRBV29-1 and TRBJ2-2; maybe TRBD2 (6 bases). Germline CDR1 is SQVTM and CDR2 is ANQGSEA. CDR3 size: 14 residues. The CDR3 DNA reads as TGCAGCGTTGAGGCGGGAATGGGATCCGGGGAGCTTTTCTTT. The encoded protein is CSVEAGMGSGELFF.

As regards this clonotype: One junction end does not reproduce the germline sequence, and a read error may be involved. The chain carries TRBV18 and TRBJ2-7; 8 positions agree with TRBD2. Per germline, CDR1 KGHSH and CDR2 LQKENI. CDR3 size: 14 residues. In DNA form, the CDR3 reads TGTGCCGGCTCACCGGGACTAGTTGCCTACGAACAGTACTTC. Amino acids: CAGSPGLVAYEQYF.

Note on this clonotype: A much larger clone differs by one base, so this may be a read error. This chain links TRBV4-2 with TRBJ1-3; tentatively, D is TRBD1 (6 bases). The CDR3 runs 15 residues. From germline, CDR1 is LGHNA and CDR2 YNFKEQ. The V and J ends lost 3 bases and 0 bases respectively, with 9 bases between them. The CDR3 coding sequence is TGTGCCAGCAGCCAGGACAGTGTCTCTGGAAACACCATATATTTT. The encoded protein is CASSQDSVSGNTIYF.

By share, this clonotype ranks as medium-sized. This chain links TRBV11-2 with TRBJ2-1, with D hard to call. The length of the CDR3 is 15 residues. Looked up from germline, CDR1 is SGHAT and CDR2 is FQNNGV. Trimming left V 3 bases short and J 0 bases short, with 9 bases between. The CDR3 DNA is TGTGCCAGCAGCTTCCGGCGAAGCTCCTACAATGAGCAGTTCTTC. Its protein product is CASSFRRSSYNEQFF. The full variable domain, its missing parts supplied by reference TRBV11-2 and TRBJ2-1, is EAGVAQSPRYKIIEKRQSVAFWCNPISGHATLYWYQQILGQGPKLLIQFQNNGVVDDSQLPKDRFSAERLKGVDSTLKIQPAKLEDSAVYLCASSFRRSSYNEQFFGPGTRLTVL.

On this clonotype: One end of the junction fails to match germline, which may point to a read error. The V and J genes are TRBV11-3 and TRBJ2-3; 8 nucleotides align to TRBD1. The CDR3 loop spans 16 amino acids. CDR1 and CDR2 (germline): SGHNT, YENEEA. CDR3 DNA: TGTACCAGCAGCCCTCGACAGGGGTCAAGCACAGATACACAGTATTTT. Its translation is CTSSPRQGSSTDTQYF. Variable domain in full (rest from reference TRBV11-3 and TRBJ2-3): EAGVVQSPRYKIIEKKQPVAFWCNPISGHNTLYWYLQNLGQGPELLIRYENEEAVDDSQLPKDRFSAERLKGVDSTLKIQPAELGDSAVYLCTSSPRQGSSTDTQYFGPGTRLTVL.

Turning to this clonotype: It may be a read error: a sequence one base away is much more abundant. The genes are TRBV7-9 and TRBJ2-4; D is uncertain. Germline V gene data show CDR1 as SEHNR and CDR2 as FQNEAQ (reference sequence). The V and J ends lost 2 bases and 0 bases respectively, with 14 bases between them. The CDR3 loop spans 17 amino acids. The CDR3 loop reads CASSLWPPSRAKNIQYF. In DNA form, the CDR3 reads TGTGCCAGCAGCTTATGGCCACCTAGTAGAGCCAAAAACATTCAGTACTTC.

The chain is built from TRBV6-1 and TRBJ1-6, with D unclear. V gave up 1 base and J gave up 16 bases, with 26 bases separating them. CDR3 length equals 17 residues. Per germline, CDR1 MNHNS and CDR2 SASEGT. The CDR3 loop is CASSEEVDYSYNSLLHF. CDR3 bases: TGTGCCAGCAGTGAAGAGGTAGACTACTCCTATAATTCACTACTCCACTTT.

Ten or more counts support this clonotype. CDR3 residues: CASKGSLGPGELFF. The CDR3 nucleotides read TGCGCCAGCAAAGGTTCGCTAGGGCCCGGGGAGCTGTTTTTT. The chain is built from TRBV5-1 and TRBJ2-2, with D hard to call. The V and J ends lost 6 bases and 6 bases respectively, with 15 bases between them. The germline V gene encodes CDR1 SGHRS and CDR2 YFSETQ. The CDR3 contains 14 residues.

Turning to this clonotype: The CDR3 end shows no conserved phenylalanine or tryptophan, and so a read error is likely. J is TRBJ2-7 and V is TRBV11-2; TRBD2 agrees at 9 bases. The CDR3 contains 14 residues. From germline, CDR1 is SGHAT and CDR2 FQNNGV. Unmatched junction bases numbered 8, after V lost 5 bases and J lost 6 bases. CDR3 amino acids: CASSRIAGVGEQYL. The CDR3 region has the DNA TGTGCCAGCAGCCGAATAGCGGGAGTGGGCGAGCAGTACTTA.

This sequence joins TRBV7-8 and TRBJ1-2; 11 bases are a match to TRBD1. The CDR3 is 15 amino acids. Germline lookup yields CDR1 SGHVS and CDR2 FQNEAQ. V lost 1 base and J lost 7; bases outside the gene matches: 5. Here the CDR3 reads CASSLDGQGAGGYTF. CDR3 coding DNA: TGTGCCAGCAGCTTAGATGGACAGGGGGCGGGTGGCTACACCTTC.

About this clonotype: Sequence at one end of the junction differs from germline and may be a read error. This chain joins TRBV12-3 or TRBV12-4 and TRBJ2-5, with 7 bases lining up with TRBD1. The CDR3 totals 13 residues. For the CDR3, the DNA is TGTGCCGGCAGGCAGGGGGTCCAAAAGACCCAGTACTTC. Translated: CAGRQGVQKTQYF.

In regard to this clonotype: The conserved closing phenylalanine or tryptophan is absent in this CDR3, likely reflecting a read error. The chain joins TRBV11-2 to TRBJ2-1; TRBD1 matches at 8 bases. This CDR3 is built from 15 residues. The germline CDR1 and CDR2 sequences are SGHAT and FQNNGV. Germline trimming cut 5 bases from V and 8 bases from J; bases unmatched to any gene: 11. The DNA of the CDR3 is TGTGCCAGCAGCCGACAGGGGACCATATACGATGAGCAGTTCTTA. Protein sequence: CASSRQGTIYDEQFL.

Of note for this clonotype: One junction end disagrees with the germline gene, perhaps due to a read error. The CDR3 DNA sequence: TGTAGTGCCCCTCGGACAGATACGCAGTATTTT. This gives the protein CSAPRTDTQYF. The chain couples TRBV20-1 to TRBJ2-3; D is ambiguous. This CDR3 has 11 amino acids. Germline loops: CDR1 DFQATT, CDR2 SNEGSKA (reference sequence).

This clonotype was seen once. This CDR3 is CASSLALNTEAFF. The CDR3 bases are TGTGCCAGCAGTCTCGCACTGAACACTGAAGCTTTCTTT. The chain has TRBV11-2 and TRBJ1-1; D is uncertain. Germline CDR1 SGHAT, CDR2 FQNNGV. The CDR3 spans 13 residues. V was pared by 6 bases and J by 0 bases, with 8 bases between. Drawing the rest from reference TRBV11-2 and TRBJ1-1, the complete variable domain is EAGVAQSPRYKIIEKRQSVAFWCNPISGHATLYWYQQILGQGPKLLIQFQNNGVVDDSQLPKDRFSAERLKGVDSTLKIQPAKLEDSAVYLCASSLALNTEAFFGQGTRLTVV.

This clonotype was seen many times. J is TRBJ2-5 and V is TRBV29-1, with a weak D call TRBD1 (5 bases). The CDR3 loop spans 13 amino acids. Trimming removed 4 bases at V and 5 bases at J, with 14 bases between. CDR1 and CDR2 from the germline V gene are SQVTM and ANQGSEA. The CDR3: CSVGGRARETQYF. The CDR3 DNA is TGCAGCGTTGGCGGCAGGGCTCGGGAGACCCAGTACTTC.

On this clonotype: Germline is not matched at one junction end, which may reflect a read error. V and J are TRBV6-1 and TRBJ2-7; 7 positions match TRBD2. Germline CDR1 reads MNHNS; CDR2 reads SASEGT. CDR3 length: 14 amino acids. CDR3 DNA: TGCGCCAGCAGTGAAGCGTTGGCGGGAGTGGGACAGTACTTC. This encodes CASSEALAGVGQYF.